What follows is one T cell receptor beta chain and its context. Its specific antigen is unknown. No base quality information exists; no much larger clone differs at one position. This entry is derived from a study of T cell responses to AZD1222 COVID-19 vaccine (dated by TCRdb to about 2021). Regarding the study in general: AZD1222 recipients whose second dose came at about 4 weeks and those whose second dose came at about 12 weeks were combined into one group, since spike-specific TCR depth and breadth did not differ between the two schedules. Trial participants were enrolled into age subgroups of 18-55, 56-69 and 70-plus years, which contained about 150, 28 and 57 TCR-sequenced participants, respectively. TCR sequencing was performed for roughly 250 trial participants, of whom roughly 200 were given two doses of AZD1222 and 26 were given two doses of MenACWY control vaccine.

The time point label here, explained by the study, means: baseline before first vaccination. Vaccinee samples were obtained from the UK trials COV001 and COV002, which included a single-blind randomized controlled phase 2/3 trial of AZD1222 (ChAdOx1 nCoV-19) in healthy adults. For TCRbeta chain sequencing, PBMC samples from trial participants were taken at day 0 and at day 28 after the second dose. The CDR3 regions of human TCRbeta chains were analyzed by immunosequencing. The authors processed their data as follows. Repertoire TCRs were checked for matches against a reference library of SARS-CoV-2-specific TCRs that had been generated using the MIRA antigen-specificity platform. Breadth was defined as the fraction of unique TCRs that were SARS-CoV-2-associated. Depth was defined as the fraction of total T cells that were SARS-CoV-2-associated. Using the MIRA data, each spike-specific TCR was assigned both to the spike region to which the TCR was reactive and to a CD4 or CD8 class. Log10-transformed breadth and depth values were compared by one-way ANOVA with Sidak's multiple comparisons tests. What TCRdb holds here is the immuneACCESS table cut down to in-frame rearrangements. Part of the clones is not present; checked against another copy, under half of the missing clones reflect an unresolved V gene, and the others are unexplained. The V and J calls and clone size come from that table; D and trimming were worked out from the DNA. The sample records 150,000 to 200,000 clones, roughly 87% of which are singletons. The ten largest clones capture 2.6% of the sample.

The paper's findings and limits, for the study overall: After two AZD1222 doses, spike-specific TCR breadth and depth were significantly higher than at day 0 and than in MenACWY recipients. Conclusions about previously exposed vaccinees were limited because only six AZD1222 recipients were SARS-CoV-2 seropositive at baseline. Because no samples from the day 14 peak response were available, repertoires could be characterized only after the peak T cell response. The 56-69-year group was small, and its depth increase did not reach significance, likely because of low power. Vaccine-associated CD4 TCRs spanned the whole spike protein, with dominant responses in regions 160-218 and 743-854. Epitopes outside the regions mutated in the B.1.351 and B.1.1.7 variants were reportedly recognized by nearly half of the unique spike-specific TCRs. Most participants were white British and females outnumbered males, and the authors suggested that clonal diversity may have been underestimated.

This TCR derives from an adult in good health. Sequencing was performed on peripheral blood, taken on day 0 of AZD1222 vaccination.

Here the CDR3 is given as CSASFRREALNEQFF. The nucleotide sequence reads TGCAGTGCTAGTTTTAGGAGGGAGGCTCTCAATGAGCAGTTCTTC. This chain joins TRBV20-1 to TRBJ2-1, and possibly TRBD2, on 6 matching bases. Via the germline V gene (reference sequence), CDR1 is DFQATT and CDR2 SNEGSKA. The CDR3 goes from the cysteine to the phenylalanine over 15 residues. Only the CDR3 DNA is retained, 45 bases long and in frame from the first base. Trimming removed 3 bases from V and 6 bases from J, leaving 18 bases between the germline ends.